This TCR beta chain stems from a study of graft-versus-host responses after intestinal transplantation. Study in general: For about three years after anti-thymocyte globulin induction, all recipients took tacrolimus and steroids.

Concerning this clone: Its antigen is still unknown.

Assay: immunoSEQ multiplex PCR; the TCRdb copy retains only in-frame clones and omits some. Of around 97,000 clones listed, roughly 93% are singletons. The CDR3 is 18 amino acids. Trimming removed 1 base at V and 4 bases at J, with 22 bases between. From germline, CDR1 is SGDLS and CDR2 YYNGEE. V and J are TRBV9 and TRBJ2-3; D might be TRBD1 or TRBD2, each matching 10 bases. The sequence derives from a human donor who received an intestinal transplant. This sample comprised unstimulated CD8+ T cells sorted from spleen or lymph node cells, obtained before intestinal transplant. CDR3 sequence: CASSVMGQGLAGADTQYF. DNA for the CDR3: TGTGCCAGCAGCGTAATGGGACAGGGGCTAGCGGGGGCAGATACGCAGTATTTT.